This is a list of T cell receptor beta chains from one sample in a study of blood T cell repertoires in COVID-19. Sequencing used immunoSEQ multiplex PCR; TCRdb keeps in-frame clones, though not all of them. This sample has about 150,000 clones; around nine tenths occur once, and the top ten carry roughly 2.9%. The sample was peripheral blood. These receptors came from a man between 60 and 75 years old with active or convalescent COVID-19. Each CDR3 is given without its conserved first and last residue. The order of the fields is V gene, J gene, CDR3 protein.

TRBV12-5,TRBJ1-6,ASGFNDNSPLH
TRBV28,TRBJ1-2,ASSLLGTGDTYGYT
TRBV28,TRBJ1-1,ASSYDRFRTEAF
TRBV25-1,TRBJ1-3,ASSDRGSGNTIY
TRBV2,TRBJ1-5,ASRGTGDSQPQH
TRBV20-1,TRBJ2-1,SAAYINEQF
TRBV9,TRBJ1-6,ASSSRGGDSPLH
TRBV30,TRBJ1-4,AWSPPGQRNEKLF
TRBV2,TRBJ1-6,ASSERSSYNSPLH
TRBV4-1,TRBJ2-3,ASSQDGAGGPHGTDTQY
TRBV19,TRBJ1-2,ASTLDGTGVPESYGYT
TRBV27,TRBJ1-6,ASRLSSYNSPLH
TRBV11-2,TRBJ2-2,ASSIQGPTPVSTGELF
TRBV28,TRBJ1-2,ASSFVAGGADYGYT
TRBV5-1,TRBJ2-5,ASSLGRHETQY
TRBV6-2/TRBV6-3,TRBJ1-2,ASSRGRGYT
TRBV19,TRBJ2-7,ASSTGIAWSYEQY
TRBV25-1,TRBJ1-2,ASSDPRARGYT
TRBV7-9,TRBJ2-5,ASSPKETQY
TRBV20-1,TRBJ2-7,SASRSGTTLSYEQY
TRBV28,TRBJ1-4,ASRTGTEKLF
TRBV11-2,TRBJ2-5,ASNPGTGGLQETQY
TRBV2,TRBJ1-5,ASTGGGQPQH
TRBV28,TRBJ2-7,ASKTGVPYEQY
TRBV5-5,TRBJ2-5,ASSLVLAGLETQY
TRBV19,TRBJ1-1,ASSMGQTEAF
TRBV7-9,TRBJ1-1,ATGKGAFSEAF
TRBV15,TRBJ1-1,ATSRDTIAVNTEAF
TRBV7-8,TRBJ1-2,ASSRAQGRPYGYT
TRBV27,TRBJ2-1,ASSWGQGAYNEQF
TRBV18,TRBJ1-2,ASSPGTAEGYT
TRBV5-6,TRBJ1-2,ASSDRQGGYT
TRBV24-1,TRBJ2-7,ATSDPGTGPTYEQY
TRBV29-1,TRBJ2-5,SVELGQGGQETQY
TRBV5-5,TRBJ2-7,ASSLPGTELYEQY
TRBV19,TRBJ1-5,ASSAVRTDYSNQPQH
TRBV11-1,TRBJ2-2,ASSLRLAGGTGELF
TRBV6-2/TRBV6-3,TRBJ2-7,ASSYAVGSVDEQY
TRBV4-1,TRBJ2-3,ASRIAGSGRRDTQY
TRBV4-2,TRBJ2-5,ASSQARETQY
TRBV29-1,TRBJ2-5,SVYRVGETQY
TRBV18,TRBJ1-4,ASSRSTTNEKLF
TRBV14,TRBJ1-2,ASSQDLTDYGYT
TRBV24-1,TRBJ1-1,ATSDRGNTEAF
TRBV19,TRBJ2-3,ASSRGTSGTSTDTQY
TRBV5-1,TRBJ1-4,ASSPGLATNEKLF
TRBV2,TRBJ1-2,ASSEEGPRYGYT
TRBV10-3,TRBJ2-1,AITSSSGGNYNEQF
TRBV6-5,TRBJ2-7,ASSYRGAPYEQY
TRBV6-5,TRBJ2-1,ASSYERAGGRNEQF
TRBV6-5,TRBJ2-1,ASSRGQGAYNEQF
TRBV11-2,TRBJ1-6,ASRTRDTNSPLH
TRBV28,TRBJ1-5,ASSGNQPQH
TRBV30,TRBJ2-3,AWSVESGFRTDTQY